Included here is one T cell receptor beta chain sequence, with context. Its antigen is undetermined. This sample is drawn from a study of PD-1 blockade in classical Hodgkin lymphoma. Study details: Patients received nivolumab 3 mg/kg intravenously every 2 weeks.

This CDR3 is built from 15 residues. V was pared by 1 base and J by 2 bases, with 9 bases between. Germline CDR1 and CDR2: SGHTA and FQGNSA. Libraries were prepared by immunoSEQ multiplex PCR; TCRdb keeps only in-frame clonotypes and omits some of them. The sample contains 25,000 to 35,000 clones, around 80% of which appear only once. Notes on the study in general: Lower baseline TCR diversity was reported for newly diagnosed patients than for healthy donors.

Sample time point: cycle 4 day 1 (C4D1), after six to seven weeks of nivolumab. Relapse was seen in all patients after autologous stem cell transplantation, and brentuximab vedotin exposure was variable. The chain carries TRBV7-2 and TRBJ2-1; D gene ambiguous. This clonotype was sampled from a human donor with classical Hodgkin lymphoma. Sequences were derived from peripheral blood mononuclear cells (PBMCs), sampled before the fourth cycle of nivolumab. The CDR3 loop is CASSLGGATYNEQFF. CDR3 nucleotide sequence: TGTGCCAGCAGCTTAGGAGGCGCTACCTACAATGAGCAGTTCTTC.